This is a list of T cell receptor beta chains from one sample in a study of blood T cell repertoires in COVID-19. The protocol was immunoSEQ multiplex PCR, while the TCRdb copy is restricted to in-frame clones and leaves out a portion. This repertoire shows about 150,000 clones, 88% found once; its top ten account for more than 2%. The sequencing input was peripheral blood. Receptors were obtained from a man over 45 who had recovered from COVID-19. Both conserved end residues are part of each CDR3. D genes are given only for firm matches. Size tells how often a clone was seen (once, few, many) or the class of an expanded clone, and some rows leave it out.

v_gene	j_gene	abundance	d_gene	CDR3aa	CDR3nt
TRBV5-1	TRBJ1-6	NA	NA	CASSLAPSLDSPLHF	TGCGCCAGCAGCTTGGCGCCCAGTCTCGATTCACCCCTCCACTTT
TRBV4-3	TRBJ2-7	NA	NA	CASRSLGRRFKTYEQYF	TGCGCCAGCCGAAGCTTGGGGCGCAGGTTTAAAACCTACGAGCAGTACTTC
TRBV5-1	TRBJ1-2	once	NA	CASSLVQGYGYTF	TGCGCCAGCAGCTTGGTACAGGGCTATGGCTACACCTTC
TRBV7-2	TRBJ2-1	NA	NA	CASSPLGRDKIYNEQFF	TGTGCCAGCAGCCCCTTAGGCCGGGACAAAATATACAATGAGCAGTTCTTC
TRBV7-9	TRBJ1-1	NA	NA	CASSSRAGDTEAFF	TGTGCCAGCAGCTCACGGGCAGGGGACACTGAAGCTTTCTTT
TRBV28	TRBJ2-7	once	TRBD2	CASSTPGGGAYEQYF	TGTGCCAGCAGCACCCCGGGGGGGGGAGCCTACGAGCAGTACTTC
TRBV6-5	TRBJ1-2	NA	TRBD1	CASSDRGMDGYTF	TGTGCCAGCAGCGACAGGGGGATGGACGGCTACACCTTC
TRBV28	TRBJ2-3	NA	TRBD2	CASSLGGLVVTQYF	TGTGCCAGCAGTTTAGGGGGACTAGTCGTTACGCAGTATTTT
TRBV5-1	TRBJ2-1	NA	TRBD1	CASSQTGREQFF	TGCGCCAGCAGCCAGACAGGGCGCGAGCAGTTCTTC
TRBV4-1	TRBJ2-7	NA	TRBD2	CASSQELVAGGSHEQYF	TGCGCCAGCAGCCAAGAGTTAGTAGCGGGAGGGTCCCACGAGCAGTACTTC
TRBV27	TRBJ2-5	NA	TRBD2	CASRNSGLAGETQYF	TGTGCCAGCAGGAATTCGGGACTAGCGGGAGAGACCCAGTACTTC
TRBV7-2	TRBJ2-7	NA	NA	CASSLKDSGYEQYF	TGTGCCAGCAGCTTAAAGGATAGCGGCTACGAGCAGTACTTC
TRBV28	TRBJ1-1	NA	TRBD1	CASSLTGPGKNTEAFF	TGTGCCAGCAGTCTGACAGGGCCAGGTAAGAACACTGAAGCTTTCTTT
TRBV6-6	TRBJ1-3	NA	TRBD1	CASSYLGQGGGNTIYF	TGTGCCAGCAGTTATTTGGGACAGGGCGGTGGAAACACCATATATTTT
TRBV5-4	TRBJ1-1	NA	TRBD1	CASSRGQGRNTEAFF	TGTGCCAGCAGCCGAGGACAGGGGAGGAATACTGAAGCTTTCTTT
TRBV9	TRBJ1-1	NA	NA	CASSRLRQTTEAFF	TGTGCCAGCAGCAGACTGCGGCAGACCACTGAAGCTTTCTTT
TRBV29-1	TRBJ1-5	NA	TRBD1	CSVADRNQPQHF	TGCAGCGTTGCGGACAGGAATCAGCCCCAGCATTTT
TRBV25-1	TRBJ1-6	NA	NA	CASSDLRDASPLHF	TGTGCCAGCAGTGATCTAAGAGATGCTTCACCCCTCCACTTT
TRBV7-3	TRBJ2-2	once	NA	CASSFQGLSTGELFF	TGTGCCAGCAGCTTCCAGGGCTTGAGCACCGGGGAGCTGTTTTTT
TRBV7-2	TRBJ1-4	NA	TRBD1	CASSTGQGGFNEKLFF	TGTGCCAGCAGCACGGGACAGGGGGGATTTAATGAAAAACTGTTTTTT
TRBV5-1	TRBJ2-3	once	NA	CASSYGTAGDTQYF	TGCGCCAGCAGTTACGGGACAGCGGGAGATACGCAGTATTTT
TRBV19	TRBJ1-3	NA	NA	CATAPNGNSGNTIYF	TGTGCCACCGCCCCTAACGGTAACTCTGGAAACACCATATATTTT
TRBV2	TRBJ1-2	NA	TRBD1	CASSERPRGQYGYTF	TGTGCCAGCAGTGAGCGGCCCAGGGGGCAATATGGCTACACCTTC
TRBV7-8	TRBJ1-1	NA	TRBD1	CASRGAGGVVTEAFF	TGTGCCAGCAGGGGGGCAGGGGGCGTCGTCACTGAAGCTTTCTTT
TRBV6-6	TRBJ1-2	NA	NA	CASSRDSRDWVGYTF	TGTGCCAGCAGCCGAGACTCCCGGGACTGGGTAGGCTACACCTTC
TRBV28	TRBJ2-2	NA	NA	CASSTIRTGQNHANTGELFF	TGTGCCAGCAGTACTATACGGACTGGACAGAATCACGCGAACACCGGGGAGCTGTTTTTT
TRBV10-3	TRBJ2-1	once	TRBD2	CAAGTSGNNEQFF	TGTGCCGCGGGGACTAGCGGAAACAATGAGCAGTTCTTC
TRBV11-2	TRBJ1-3	NA	TRBD1	CTSSLTGNIGSGNTIYF	TGTACCAGCAGCTTGACAGGGAATATCGGCTCTGGAAACACCATATATTTT
TRBV12-3/TRBV12-4	TRBJ2-5	NA	NA	CASSRDSGETQYF	TGTGCCAGCAGCCGGGACTCGGGGGAGACCCAGTACTTC
TRBV3-1/TRBV3-2	TRBJ2-7	NA	TRBD1	CASSQEWAGGFGYEQYF	TGTGCCAGCAGCCAAGAATGGGCAGGGGGCTTTGGATACGAGCAGTACTTC
TRBV14	TRBJ2-3	NA	NA	CASSPDFTDTQYF	TGTGCCAGCAGCCCGGACTTTACAGATACGCAGTATTTT
TRBV25-1	TRBJ2-7	NA	TRBD1	CASSVTGTGGHEQYF	TGTGCCAGCAGCGTTACCGGGACAGGGGGTCACGAGCAGTACTTC
TRBV28	TRBJ1-5	NA	NA	CASSLGRVLSNQPQHF	TGTGCCAGCAGTTTGGGGCGCGTCCTCAGCAATCAGCCCCAGCATTTT
TRBV7-2	TRBJ2-3	NA	NA	CASSLNPRLFTDTQYF	TGTGCCAGCAGCTTAAACCCCAGACTATTTACAGATACGCAGTATTTT
TRBV9	TRBJ2-5	NA	NA	CASSSLGEGLQETQYF	TGTGCCAGCAGCTCCCTCGGAGAAGGCCTTCAAGAGACCCAGTACTTC
TRBV27	TRBJ1-2	NA	NA	CASSFKQGVPGYTF	TGTGCCAGCAGTTTTAAACAGGGAGTTCCTGGCTACACCTTC
TRBV15	TRBJ2-7	NA	TRBD1	CATSRGFLETGENEQYF	TGTGCCACCAGCAGAGGATTTCTTGAGACAGGGGAGAACGAGCAGTACTTC
TRBV2	TRBJ2-1	NA	TRBD1	CASLLTGAGNNEQFF	TGTGCCAGTCTCCTCACAGGGGCAGGGAACAATGAGCAGTTCTTC
TRBV2	TRBJ2-2	NA	TRBD2	CASSPPGKGGTGELFF	TGTGCCAGCAGCCCCCCCGGAAAGGGAGGGACCGGGGAGCTGTTTTTT
TRBV6-5	TRBJ2-3	NA	NA	CASRSLATSTDTQYF	TGTGCCAGCAGAAGTCTAGCGACTAGCACAGATACGCAGTATTTT
TRBV5-1	TRBJ2-3	NA	NA	CASSLMATDTQYF	TGCGCCAGCAGCTTGATGGCCACAGATACGCAGTATTTT